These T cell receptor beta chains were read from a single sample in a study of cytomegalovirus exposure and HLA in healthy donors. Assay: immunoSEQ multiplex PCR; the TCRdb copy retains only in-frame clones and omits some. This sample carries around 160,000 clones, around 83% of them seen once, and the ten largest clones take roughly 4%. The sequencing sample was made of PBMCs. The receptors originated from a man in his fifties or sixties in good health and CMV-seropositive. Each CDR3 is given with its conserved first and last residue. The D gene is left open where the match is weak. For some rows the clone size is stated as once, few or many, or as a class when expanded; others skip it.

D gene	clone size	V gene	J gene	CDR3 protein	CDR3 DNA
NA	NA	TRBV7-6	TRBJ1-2	CASSLGQGQGSYGYTF	TGTGCCAGCAGCTTGGGGCAGGGGCAGGGATCTTATGGCTACACCTTC
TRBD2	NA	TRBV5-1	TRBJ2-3	CASSFPGGSTDTQYF	TGCGCCAGCAGCTTTCCCGGGGGGAGCACAGATACGCAGTATTTT
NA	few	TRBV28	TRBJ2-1	CASTQGRLVPFF	TGTGCCAGCACCCAAGGGAGGCTAGTGCCGTTCTTC
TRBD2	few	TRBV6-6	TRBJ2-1	CASSQGGTSALF	TGTGCCAGCAGTCAGGGGGGGACTAGCGCGCTCTTC
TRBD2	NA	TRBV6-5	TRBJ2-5	CASSPPGLAQETQYF	TGTGCCAGCAGCCCGCCGGGACTAGCGCAAGAGACCCAGTACTTC
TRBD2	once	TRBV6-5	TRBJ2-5	CASRHRGAQYF	TGTGCCAGCAGGCACCGGGGGGCCCAGTACTTC
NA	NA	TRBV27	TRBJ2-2	CASGWNTGELFF	TGTGCCAGCGGCTGGAACACCGGGGAGCTGTTTTTT
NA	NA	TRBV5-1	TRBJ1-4	CASSLVQPSSEKLFF	TGCGCCAGCAGCTTGGTACAGCCCTCATCAGAAAAACTGTTTTTT
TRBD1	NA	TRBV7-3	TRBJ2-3	CASSFDVEDRGEDTQYF	TGTGCCAGCAGCTTTGATGTGGAGGACAGGGGCGAAGATACGCAGTATTTT
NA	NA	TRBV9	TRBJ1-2	CASGPAGTF	TGTGCCAGCGGACCGGCAGGGACCTTC
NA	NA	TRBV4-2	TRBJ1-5	CASSQAAGAGNQPQHF	TGTGCCAGCAGCCAAGCTGCAGGGGCTGGCAATCAGCCCCAGCATTTT
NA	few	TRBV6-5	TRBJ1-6	CASRTVTLHF	TGTGCCAGCAGGACAGTCACCCTCCACTTT
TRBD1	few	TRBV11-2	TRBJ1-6	CASSLGAGGNSPLHF	TGTGCCAGCAGCCTCGGGGCAGGGGGCAATTCACCCCTCCACTTT
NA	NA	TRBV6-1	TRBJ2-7	CASSTTGGGYEQYF	TGTGCCAGCAGCACAACAGGGGGGGGGTACGAGCAGTACTTC
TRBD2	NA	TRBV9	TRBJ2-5	CASSAVAGSPQETQYF	TGTGCCAGCAGCGCCGTAGCGGGGAGTCCTCAAGAGACCCAGTACTTC
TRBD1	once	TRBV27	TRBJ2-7	CASTPTGNPYEQYF	TGTGCCAGCACCCCGACAGGGAATCCCTACGAGCAGTACTTC
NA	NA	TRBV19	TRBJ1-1	CASSIAQTNTEAFF	TGTGCCAGTAGTATTGCACAAACGAACACTGAAGCTTTCTTT
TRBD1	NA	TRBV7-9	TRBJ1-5	CSSSLSGGTGRQPQHF	TGTTCCAGCAGCTTAAGTGGGGGGACAGGTCGGCAGCCCCAGCATTTT
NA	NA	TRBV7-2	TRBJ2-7	CASSEQYEQYF	TGTGCCAGCAGCGAACAGTACGAGCAGTACTTC
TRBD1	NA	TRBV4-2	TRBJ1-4	CASSPGTGPLGEKLFF	TGTGCCAGCAGTCCCGGGACAGGGCCGCTTGGGGAAAAACTGTTTTTT
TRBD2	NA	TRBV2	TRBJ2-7	CASRATSGSASEQYF	TGTGCCAGCAGAGCCACTAGCGGGAGTGCTTCCGAGCAGTACTTC
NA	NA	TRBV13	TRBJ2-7	CASSSKSTGYEQYF	TGTGCCAGCAGCAGCAAAAGTACGGGCTACGAGCAGTACTTC
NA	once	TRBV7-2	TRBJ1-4	CASTLAGGTNEKLFF	TGTGCCAGCACCCTCGCGGGGGGAACTAATGAAAAACTGTTTTTT
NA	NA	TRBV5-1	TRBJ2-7	CANLPKSYEQYF	TGCGCCAACCTTCCAAAATCCTACGAGCAGTACTTC
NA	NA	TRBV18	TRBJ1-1	CASSPPFRGDTEAFF	TGTGCCAGCTCACCACCGTTCAGGGGTGACACTGAAGCTTTCTTT
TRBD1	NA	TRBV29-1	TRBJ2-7	CSAIPGQGAYEQYF	TGCAGCGCGATTCCTGGACAGGGGGCCTACGAGCAGTACTTC
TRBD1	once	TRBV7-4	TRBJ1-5	CASSPGTEYSNQPQHF	TGTGCCAGCAGCCCCGGGACAGAATATAGCAATCAGCCCCAGCATTTT
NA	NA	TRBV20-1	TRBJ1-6	CSATEGSPLHF	TGCAGTGCTACCGAGGGCTCCCCCCTCCACTTT